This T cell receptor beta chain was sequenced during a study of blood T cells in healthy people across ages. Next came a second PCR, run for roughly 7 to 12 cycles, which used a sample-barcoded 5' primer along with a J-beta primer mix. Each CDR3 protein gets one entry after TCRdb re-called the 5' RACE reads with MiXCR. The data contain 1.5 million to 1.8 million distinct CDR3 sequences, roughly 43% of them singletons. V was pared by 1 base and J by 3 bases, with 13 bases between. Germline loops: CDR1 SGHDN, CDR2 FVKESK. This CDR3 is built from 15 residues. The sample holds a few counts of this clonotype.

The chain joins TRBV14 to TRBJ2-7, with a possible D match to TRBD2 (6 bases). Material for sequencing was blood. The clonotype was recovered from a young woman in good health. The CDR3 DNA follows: TGTGCCAGCAGCCAAGGCCGACTAGGGGACTACGAGCAGTACTTC. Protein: CASSQGRLGDYEQYF.